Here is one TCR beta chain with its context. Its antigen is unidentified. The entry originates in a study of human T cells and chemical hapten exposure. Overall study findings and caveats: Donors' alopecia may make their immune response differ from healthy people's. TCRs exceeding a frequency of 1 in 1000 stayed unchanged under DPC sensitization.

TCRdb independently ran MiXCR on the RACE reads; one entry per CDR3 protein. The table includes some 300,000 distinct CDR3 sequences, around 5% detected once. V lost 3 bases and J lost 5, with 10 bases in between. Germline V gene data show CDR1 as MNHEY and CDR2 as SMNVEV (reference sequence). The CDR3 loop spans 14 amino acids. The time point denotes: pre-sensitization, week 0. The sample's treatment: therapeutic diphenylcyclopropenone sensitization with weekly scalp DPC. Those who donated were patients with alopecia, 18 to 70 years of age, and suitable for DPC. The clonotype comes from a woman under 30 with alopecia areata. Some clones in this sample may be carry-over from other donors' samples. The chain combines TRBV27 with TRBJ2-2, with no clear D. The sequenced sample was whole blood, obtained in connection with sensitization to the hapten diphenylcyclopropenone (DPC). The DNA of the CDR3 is TGTGCCAGCAGTTTTACTATTACGACCGGGGAGCTGTTTTTT. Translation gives CASSFTITTGELFF.